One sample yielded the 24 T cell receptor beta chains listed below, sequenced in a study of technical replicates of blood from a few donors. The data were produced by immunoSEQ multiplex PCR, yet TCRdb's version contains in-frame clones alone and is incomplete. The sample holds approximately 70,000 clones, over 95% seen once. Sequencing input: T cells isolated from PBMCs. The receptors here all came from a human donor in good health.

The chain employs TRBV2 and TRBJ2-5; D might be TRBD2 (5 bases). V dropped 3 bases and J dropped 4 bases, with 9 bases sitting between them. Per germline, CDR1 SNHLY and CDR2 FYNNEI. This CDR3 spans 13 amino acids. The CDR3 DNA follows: TGTGCCAGCAGTGACGAGGCGGGAGAGACCCAGTACTTC. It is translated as CASSDEAGETQYF. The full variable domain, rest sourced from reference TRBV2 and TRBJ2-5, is EPEVTQTPSHQVTQMGQEVILRCVPISNHLYFYWYRQILGQKVEFLVSFYNNEISEKSEIFDDQFSVERPDGSNFTLKIRSTKLEDSAMYFCASSDEAGETQYFGPGTRLLVL.

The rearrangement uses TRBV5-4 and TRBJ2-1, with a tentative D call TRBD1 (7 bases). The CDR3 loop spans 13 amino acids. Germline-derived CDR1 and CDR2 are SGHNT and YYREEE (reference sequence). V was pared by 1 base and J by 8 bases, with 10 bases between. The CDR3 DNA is TGTGCCAGCAGCTTGCAGGGGGGTCATGAGCAGTTCTTC. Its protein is CASSLQGGHEQFF. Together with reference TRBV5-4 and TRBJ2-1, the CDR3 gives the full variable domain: ETGVTQSPTHLIKTRGQQVTLRCSSQSGHNTVSWYQQALGQGPQFIFQYYREEENGRGNFPPRFSGLQFPNYSSELNVNALELDDSALYLCASSLQGGHEQFFGPGTRLTVL.

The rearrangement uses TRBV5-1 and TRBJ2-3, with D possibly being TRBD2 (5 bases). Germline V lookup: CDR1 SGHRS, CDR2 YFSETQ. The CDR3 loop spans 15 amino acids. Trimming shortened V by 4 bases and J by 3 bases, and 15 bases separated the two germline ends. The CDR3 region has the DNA TGCGCCAGCAGCCCCCTTCCTCGGGGAACAGATACGCAGTATTTT. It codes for CASSPLPRGTDTQYF.

In DNA form, the CDR3 reads TGTGCCAGCAGTCCAGTATACACTGAAGCTTTCTTT. Translating it yields CASSPVYTEAFF. The V call is TRBV28, the J call TRBJ1-1; no clear D. CDR1 and CDR2 from the germline V gene are MDHEN and SYDVKM. V was trimmed by 5 bases and J by 3 bases, leaving 7 bases between them. The CDR3 totals 12 residues.

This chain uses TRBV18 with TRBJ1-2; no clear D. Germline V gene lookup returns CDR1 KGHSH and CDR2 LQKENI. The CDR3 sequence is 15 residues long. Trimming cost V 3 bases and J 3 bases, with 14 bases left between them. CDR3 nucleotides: TGTGCCAGCTCACCGGAAGGGAGCAGCTACTATGGCTACACCTTC. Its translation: CASSPEGSSYYGYTF.

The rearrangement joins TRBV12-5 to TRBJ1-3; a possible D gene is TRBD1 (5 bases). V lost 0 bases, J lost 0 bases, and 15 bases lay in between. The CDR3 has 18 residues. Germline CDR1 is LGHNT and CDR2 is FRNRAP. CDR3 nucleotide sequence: TGTGCTAGTGGTTTGGTACAGAACAGGCCTAGCTCTGGAAACACCATATATTTT. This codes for CASGLVQNRPSSGNTIYF.

The CDR3 loop is CASSSERLRADSPLHF. CDR3 sequence (DNA): TGTGCCAGCAGCTCTGAACGCCTCAGGGCCGATTCACCCCTCCACTTT. The chain employs TRBV7-9 and TRBJ1-6; TRBD1 might be the D (5 bases). Per the germline V gene, CDR1 is SEHNR and CDR2 is FQNEAQ (reference sequence). This CDR3 is built from 16 residues. V was shortened by 4 bases and J by 8 bases, with 18 bases between the two germline ends.

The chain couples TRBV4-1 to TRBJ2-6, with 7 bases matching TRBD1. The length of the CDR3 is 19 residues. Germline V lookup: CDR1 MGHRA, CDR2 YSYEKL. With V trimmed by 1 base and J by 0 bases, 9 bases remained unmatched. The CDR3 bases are TGCGCCAGCAGCCAAGGTCGGACAGGCCAGAGCTCTGGGGCCAACGTCCTGACTTTC. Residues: CASSQGRTGQSSGANVLTF.

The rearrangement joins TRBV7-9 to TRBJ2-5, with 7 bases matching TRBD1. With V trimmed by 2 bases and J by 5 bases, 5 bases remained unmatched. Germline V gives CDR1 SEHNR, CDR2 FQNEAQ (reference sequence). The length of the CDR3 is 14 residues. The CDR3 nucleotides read TGTGCCAGCAGCTTATTCGGGACAGCGGAGACCCAGTACTTC. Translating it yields CASSLFGTAETQYF.

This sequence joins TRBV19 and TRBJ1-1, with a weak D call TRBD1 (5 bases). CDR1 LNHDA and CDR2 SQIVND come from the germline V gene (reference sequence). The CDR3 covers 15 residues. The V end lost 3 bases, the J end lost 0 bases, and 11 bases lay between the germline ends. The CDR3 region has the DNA TGTGCCAGTAGTATTCTCCCAGGGATGAACACTGAAGCTTTCTTT. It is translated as CASSILPGMNTEAFF.

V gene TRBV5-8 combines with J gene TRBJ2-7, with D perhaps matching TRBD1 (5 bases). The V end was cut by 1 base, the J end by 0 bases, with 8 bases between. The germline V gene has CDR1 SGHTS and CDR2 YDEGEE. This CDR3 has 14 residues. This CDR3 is CASSLNRFSYEQYF. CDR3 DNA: TGTGCCAGCAGCTTGAACAGGTTCTCCTACGAGCAGTACTTC.

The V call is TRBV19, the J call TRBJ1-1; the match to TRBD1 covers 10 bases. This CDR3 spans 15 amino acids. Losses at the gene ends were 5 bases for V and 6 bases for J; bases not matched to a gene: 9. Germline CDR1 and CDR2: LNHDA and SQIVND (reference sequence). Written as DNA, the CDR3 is TGTGCCAGTAGTCTCGGGACAGGGGACTGGGCTGAAGCTTTCTTT. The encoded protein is CASSLGTGDWAEAFF.

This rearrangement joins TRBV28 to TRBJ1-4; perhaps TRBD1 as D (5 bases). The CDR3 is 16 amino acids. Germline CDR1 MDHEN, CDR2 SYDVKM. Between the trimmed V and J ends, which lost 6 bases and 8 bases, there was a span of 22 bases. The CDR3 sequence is CASSTLLTGVREKLFF. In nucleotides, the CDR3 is TGTGCCAGCAGCACCTTGTTAACAGGTGTCAGAGAAAAACTGTTTTTT.

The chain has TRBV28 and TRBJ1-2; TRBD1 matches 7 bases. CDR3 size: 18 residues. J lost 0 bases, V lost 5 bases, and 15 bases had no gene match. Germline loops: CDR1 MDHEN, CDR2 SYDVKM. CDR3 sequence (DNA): TGTGCCAGCAGTCCCCGCTGGGGGACAGCCGCTTCTAACTATGGCTACACCTTC. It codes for CASSPRWGTAASNYGYTF.

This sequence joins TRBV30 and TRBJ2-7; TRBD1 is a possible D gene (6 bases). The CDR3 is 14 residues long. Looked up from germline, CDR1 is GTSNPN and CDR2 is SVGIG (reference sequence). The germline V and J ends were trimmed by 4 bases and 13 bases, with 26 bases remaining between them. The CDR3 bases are TGTGCCTGGAACGTAAGACAGGATGTCTACGAGGGCTACTTC. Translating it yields CAWNVRQDVYEGYF. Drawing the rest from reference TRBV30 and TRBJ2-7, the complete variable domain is SQTIHQWPATLVQPVGSPLSLECTVEGTSNPNLYWYRQAAGRGLQLLFYSVGIGQISSEVPQNLSASRPQDRQFILSSKKLLLSDSGFYLCAWNVRQDVYEGYFGPGTRLTVT.

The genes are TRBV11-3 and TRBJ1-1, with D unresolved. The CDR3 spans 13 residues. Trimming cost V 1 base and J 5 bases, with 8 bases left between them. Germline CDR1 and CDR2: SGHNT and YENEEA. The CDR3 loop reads CASSLVSRTEAFF. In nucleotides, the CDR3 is TGTGCCAGCAGCTTAGTCTCCCGGACTGAAGCTTTCTTT.

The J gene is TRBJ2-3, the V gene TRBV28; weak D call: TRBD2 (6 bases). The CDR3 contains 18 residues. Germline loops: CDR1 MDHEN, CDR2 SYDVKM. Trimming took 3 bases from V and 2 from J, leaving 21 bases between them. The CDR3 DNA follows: TGTGCCAGCAGTTTCGGGGCAAGGGCGGGAACCAACACAGATACGCAGTATTTT. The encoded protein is CASSFGARAGTNTDTQYF.

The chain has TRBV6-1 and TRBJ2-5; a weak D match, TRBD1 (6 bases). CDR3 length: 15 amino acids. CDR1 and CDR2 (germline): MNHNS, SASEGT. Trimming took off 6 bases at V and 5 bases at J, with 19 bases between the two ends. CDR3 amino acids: CASSPYTGIGETQYF. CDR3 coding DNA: TGTGCCAGCAGCCCCTATACAGGGATCGGCGAGACCCAGTACTTC.

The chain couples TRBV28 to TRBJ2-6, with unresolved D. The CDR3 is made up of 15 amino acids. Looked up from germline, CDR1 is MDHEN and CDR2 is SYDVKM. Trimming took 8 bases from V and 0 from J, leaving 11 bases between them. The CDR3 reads CASLSSHSGANVLTF. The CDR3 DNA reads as TGTGCCAGCCTTAGTTCGCACTCTGGGGCCAACGTCCTGACTTTC.

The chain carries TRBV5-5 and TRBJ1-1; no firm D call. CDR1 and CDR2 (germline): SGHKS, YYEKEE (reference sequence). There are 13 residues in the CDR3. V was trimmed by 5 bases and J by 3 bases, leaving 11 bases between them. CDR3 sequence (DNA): TGTGCCAGCAGGTTGCTGCGGGACACTGAAGCTTTCTTT. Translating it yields CASRLLRDTEAFF.

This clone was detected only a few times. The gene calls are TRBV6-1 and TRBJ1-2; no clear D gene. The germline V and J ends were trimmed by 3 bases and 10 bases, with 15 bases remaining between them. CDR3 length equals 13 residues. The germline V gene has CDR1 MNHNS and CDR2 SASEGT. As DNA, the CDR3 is TGTGCCAGCAGTGATCTAACCTTGGGAGACTACACCTTC. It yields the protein CASSDLTLGDYTF.

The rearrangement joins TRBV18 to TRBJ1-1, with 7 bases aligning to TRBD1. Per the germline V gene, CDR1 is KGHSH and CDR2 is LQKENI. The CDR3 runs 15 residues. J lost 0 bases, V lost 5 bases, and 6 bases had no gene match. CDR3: CASSGGTAMNTEAFF. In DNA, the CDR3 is TGTGCCAGCTCAGGGGGGACAGCCATGAACACTGAAGCTTTCTTT.

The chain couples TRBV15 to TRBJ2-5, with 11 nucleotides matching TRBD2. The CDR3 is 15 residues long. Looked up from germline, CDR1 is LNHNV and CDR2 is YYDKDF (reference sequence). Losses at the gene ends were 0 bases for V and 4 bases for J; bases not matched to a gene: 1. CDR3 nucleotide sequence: TGTGCCACCAGCAGAGAGACTAGCGGGATAGAGACCCAGTACTTC. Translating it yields CATSRETSGIETQYF.

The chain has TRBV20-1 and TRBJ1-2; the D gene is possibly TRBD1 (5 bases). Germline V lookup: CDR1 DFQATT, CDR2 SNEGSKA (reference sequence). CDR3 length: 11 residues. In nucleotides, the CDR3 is TGCAGCGCCAGGGATTACTATGGCTACACCTTC. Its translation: CSARDYYGYTF.